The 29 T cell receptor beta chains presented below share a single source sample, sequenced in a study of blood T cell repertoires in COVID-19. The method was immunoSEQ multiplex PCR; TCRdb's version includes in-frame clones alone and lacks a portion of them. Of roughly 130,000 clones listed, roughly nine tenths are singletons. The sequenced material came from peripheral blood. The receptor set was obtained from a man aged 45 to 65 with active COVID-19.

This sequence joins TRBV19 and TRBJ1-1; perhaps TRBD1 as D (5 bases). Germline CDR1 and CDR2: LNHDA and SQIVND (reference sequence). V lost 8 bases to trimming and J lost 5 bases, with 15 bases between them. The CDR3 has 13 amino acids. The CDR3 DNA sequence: TGTGCCAGTGCCCTGGGAAGGGGAACTGAAGCTTTCTTT. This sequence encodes CASALGRGTEAFF.

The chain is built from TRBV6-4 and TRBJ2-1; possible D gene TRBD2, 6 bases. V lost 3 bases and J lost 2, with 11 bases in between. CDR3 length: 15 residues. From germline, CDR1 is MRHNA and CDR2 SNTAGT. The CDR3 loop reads CASSEYGGTYNEQFF. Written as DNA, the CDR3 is TGTGCCAGCAGTGAGTACGGGGGTACCTACAATGAGCAGTTCTTC.

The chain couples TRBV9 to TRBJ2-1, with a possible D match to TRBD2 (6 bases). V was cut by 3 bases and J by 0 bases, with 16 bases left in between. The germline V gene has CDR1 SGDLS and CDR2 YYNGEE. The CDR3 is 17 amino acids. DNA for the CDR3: TGTGCCAGCAGCGAATCGTGGCGGGACGTCTCCTACAATGAGCAGTTCTTC. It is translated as CASSESWRDVSYNEQFF.

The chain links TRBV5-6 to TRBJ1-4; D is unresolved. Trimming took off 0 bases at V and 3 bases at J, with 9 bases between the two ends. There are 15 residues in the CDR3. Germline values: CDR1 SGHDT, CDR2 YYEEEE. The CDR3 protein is CASSLALGANEKLFF. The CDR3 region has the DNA TGTGCCAGCAGCTTGGCCTTGGGAGCTAATGAAAAACTGTTTTTT.

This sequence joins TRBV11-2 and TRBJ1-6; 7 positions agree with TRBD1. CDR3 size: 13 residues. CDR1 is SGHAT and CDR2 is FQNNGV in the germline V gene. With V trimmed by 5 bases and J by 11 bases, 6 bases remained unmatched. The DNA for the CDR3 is TGTGCCAGCAGCGTCGACAGGGAGGCACCCCTCCACTTT. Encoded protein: CASSVDREAPLHF.

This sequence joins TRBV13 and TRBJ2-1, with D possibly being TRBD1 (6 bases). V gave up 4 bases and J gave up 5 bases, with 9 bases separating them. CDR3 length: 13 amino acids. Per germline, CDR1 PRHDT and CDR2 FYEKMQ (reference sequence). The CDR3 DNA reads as TGTGCCAGCAGCTCCGGACAGCACAATGAGCAGTTCTTC. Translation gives CASSSGQHNEQFF.

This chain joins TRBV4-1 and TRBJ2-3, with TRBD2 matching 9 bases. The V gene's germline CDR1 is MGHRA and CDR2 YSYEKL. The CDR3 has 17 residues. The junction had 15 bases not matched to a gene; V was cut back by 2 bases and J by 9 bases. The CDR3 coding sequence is TGCGCCAGCAGCCAAAGTCCCGCGGGAGGGGCGGAAGGCACGCAGTATTTT. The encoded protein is CASSQSPAGGAEGTQYF.

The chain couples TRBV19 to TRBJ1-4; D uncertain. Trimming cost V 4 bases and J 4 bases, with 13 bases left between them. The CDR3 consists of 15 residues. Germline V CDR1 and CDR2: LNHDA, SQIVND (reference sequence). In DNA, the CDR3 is TGTGCCAGTAGTACCCTCTCGGGGATTAATGAAAAACTGTTTTTT. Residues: CASSTLSGINEKLFF.

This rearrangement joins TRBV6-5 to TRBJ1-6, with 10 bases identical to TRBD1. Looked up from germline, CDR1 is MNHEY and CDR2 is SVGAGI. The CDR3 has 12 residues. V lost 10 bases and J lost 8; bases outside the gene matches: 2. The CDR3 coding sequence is TGTGCCATGGGGACAGGGGATTCACCCCTCCACTTT. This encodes CAMGTGDSPLHF.

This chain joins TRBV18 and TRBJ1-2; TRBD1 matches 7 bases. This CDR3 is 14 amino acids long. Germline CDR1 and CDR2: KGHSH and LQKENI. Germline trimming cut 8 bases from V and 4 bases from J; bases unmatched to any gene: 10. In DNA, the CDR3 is TGTGCCAGCCGACCTACGACAGGGAGCTATGGCTACACCTTC. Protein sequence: CASRPTTGSYGYTF. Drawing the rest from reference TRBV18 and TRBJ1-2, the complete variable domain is NAGVMQNPRHLVRRRGQEARLRCSPMKGHSHVYWYRQLPEEGLKFMVYLQKENIIDESGMPKERFSAEFPKEGPSILRIQQVVRGDSAAYFCASRPTTGSYGYTFGSGTRLTVV.

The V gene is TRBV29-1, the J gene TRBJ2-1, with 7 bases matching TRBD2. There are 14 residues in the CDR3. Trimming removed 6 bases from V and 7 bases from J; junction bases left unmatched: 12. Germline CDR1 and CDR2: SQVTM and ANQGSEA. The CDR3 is CSVPVRTGLNEQFF. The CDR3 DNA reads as TGCAGCGTCCCTGTCCGTACGGGACTAAATGAGCAGTTCTTC.

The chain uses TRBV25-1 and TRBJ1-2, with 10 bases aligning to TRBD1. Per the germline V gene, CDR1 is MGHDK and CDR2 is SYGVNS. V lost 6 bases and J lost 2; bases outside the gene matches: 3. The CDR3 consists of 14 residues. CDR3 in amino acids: CASSKGQGNYGYTF. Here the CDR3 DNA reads TGTGCCAGCAGCAAGGGACAGGGGAACTATGGCTACACCTTC.

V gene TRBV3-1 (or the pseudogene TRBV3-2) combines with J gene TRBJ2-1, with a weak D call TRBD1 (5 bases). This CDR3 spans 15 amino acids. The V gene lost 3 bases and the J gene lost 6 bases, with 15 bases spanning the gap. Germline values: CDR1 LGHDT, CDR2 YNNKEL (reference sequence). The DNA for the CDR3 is TGTGCCAGCAGCCAGCAGGGTGTGCGGTTCAATGAGCAGTTCTTC. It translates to CASSQQGVRFNEQFF.

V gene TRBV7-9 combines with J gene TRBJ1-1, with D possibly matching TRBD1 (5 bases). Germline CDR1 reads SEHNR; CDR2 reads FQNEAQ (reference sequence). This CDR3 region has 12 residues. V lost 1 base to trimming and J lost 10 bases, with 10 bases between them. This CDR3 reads CASSLEGGGAFF. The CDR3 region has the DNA TGTGCCAGCAGCTTAGAGGGCGGGGGAGCTTTCTTT.

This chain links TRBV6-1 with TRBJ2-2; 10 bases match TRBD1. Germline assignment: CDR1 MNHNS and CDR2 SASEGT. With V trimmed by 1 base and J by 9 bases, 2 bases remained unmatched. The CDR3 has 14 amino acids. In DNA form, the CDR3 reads TGTGCCAGCAGTGAAGAGGACAGGGGGAGGGAGCTGTTTTTT. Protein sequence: CASSEEDRGRELFF.

CDR3: CASSHIAGTEAFF. DNA of the CDR3: TGTGCCAGCAGCCACATAGCCGGGACAGAAGCTTTCTTT. V usage is TRBV11-2 and J usage is TRBJ1-1, with a possible D match to TRBD1 (6 bases). The germline V and J ends were trimmed by 5 bases and 8 bases, with 15 bases remaining between them. The CDR3 has 13 amino acids. In germline, CDR1 is SGHAT, CDR2 FQNNGV. Complete variable domain (other parts from reference TRBV11-2 and TRBJ1-1): EAGVAQSPRYKIIEKRQSVAFWCNPISGHATLYWYQQILGQGPKLLIQFQNNGVVDDSQLPKDRFSAERLKGVDSTLKIQPAKLEDSAVYLCASSHIAGTEAFFGQGTRLTVV.

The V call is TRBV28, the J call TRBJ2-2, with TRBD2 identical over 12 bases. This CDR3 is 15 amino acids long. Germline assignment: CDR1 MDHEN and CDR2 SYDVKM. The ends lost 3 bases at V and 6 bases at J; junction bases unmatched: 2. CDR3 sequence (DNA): TGTGCCAGCAGTTTGACTAGCGGGAGCGCCGGGGAGCTGTTTTTT. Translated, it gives CASSLTSGSAGELFF.

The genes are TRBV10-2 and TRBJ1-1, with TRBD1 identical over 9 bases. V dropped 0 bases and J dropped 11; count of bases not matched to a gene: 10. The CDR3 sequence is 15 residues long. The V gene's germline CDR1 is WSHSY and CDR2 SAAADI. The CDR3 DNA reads TGCGCCAGCAGTGAGTCGAGGGGGACAGGGTCGAATGCTTTCTTT. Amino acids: CASSESRGTGSNAFF.

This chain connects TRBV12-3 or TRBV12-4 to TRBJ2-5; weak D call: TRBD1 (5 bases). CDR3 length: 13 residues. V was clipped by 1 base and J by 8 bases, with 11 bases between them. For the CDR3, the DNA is TGTGCCAGCAGTTTAGTAAGGGGTAGAACCCAGTACTTC. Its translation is CASSLVRGRTQYF.

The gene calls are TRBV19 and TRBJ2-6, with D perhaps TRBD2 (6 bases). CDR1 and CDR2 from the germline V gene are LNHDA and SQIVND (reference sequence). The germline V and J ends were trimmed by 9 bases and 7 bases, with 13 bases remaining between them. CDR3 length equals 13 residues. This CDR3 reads CASHMGGANVLTF. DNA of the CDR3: TGTGCCAGCCACATGGGGGGAGCCAACGTCCTGACTTTC.

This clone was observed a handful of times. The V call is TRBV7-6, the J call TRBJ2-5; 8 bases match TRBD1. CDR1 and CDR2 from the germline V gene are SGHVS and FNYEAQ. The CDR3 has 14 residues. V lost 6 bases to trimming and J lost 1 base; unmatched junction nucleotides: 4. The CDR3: CASRLTGGQETQYF. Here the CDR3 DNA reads TGTGCCAGCAGGTTAACAGGGGGCCAAGAGACCCAGTACTTC.

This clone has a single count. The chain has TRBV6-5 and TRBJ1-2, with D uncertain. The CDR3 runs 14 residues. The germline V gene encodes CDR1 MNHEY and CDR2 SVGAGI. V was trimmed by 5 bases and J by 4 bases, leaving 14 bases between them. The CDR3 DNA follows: TGTGCCAGCAGTCAGAGGGAGGACGTCTATGGCTACACCTTC. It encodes CASSQREDVYGYTF.

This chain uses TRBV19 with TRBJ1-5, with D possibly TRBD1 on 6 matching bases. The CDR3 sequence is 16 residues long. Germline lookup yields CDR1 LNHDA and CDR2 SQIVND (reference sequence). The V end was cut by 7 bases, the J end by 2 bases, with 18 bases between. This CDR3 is CASMRLEQGGNQPQHF. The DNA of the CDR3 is TGTGCCAGTATGAGACTGGAACAGGGTGGCAATCAGCCCCAGCATTTT. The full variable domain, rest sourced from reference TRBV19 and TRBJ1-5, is DGGITQSPKYLFRKEGQNVTLSCEQNLNHDAMYWYRQDPGQGLRLIYYSQIVNDFQKGDIAEGYSVSREKKESFPLTVTSAQKNPTAFYLCASMRLEQGGNQPQHFGDGTRLSIL.

Here the CDR3 DNA reads TGTGCCAGCAGCCAATATAGGACAGGGAACTATGGCTACACCTTC. It specifies CASSQYRTGNYGYTF. J is TRBJ1-2 and V is TRBV3-1 (or the pseudogene TRBV3-2), with 8 bases identical to TRBD1. The V gene end was trimmed by 2 bases and the J gene end by 2 bases; junction bases not matched to a gene: 4. Germline V gene lookup returns CDR1 LGHDT and CDR2 YNNKEL (reference sequence). The CDR3 extends over 15 amino acids.

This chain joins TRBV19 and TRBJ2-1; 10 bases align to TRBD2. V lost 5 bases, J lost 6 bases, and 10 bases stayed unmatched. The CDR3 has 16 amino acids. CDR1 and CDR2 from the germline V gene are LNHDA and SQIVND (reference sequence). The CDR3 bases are TGTGCCAGTAGTGACCCCTCGGGACTAGCGAGCAATGAGCAGTTCTTC. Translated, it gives CASSDPSGLASNEQFF.

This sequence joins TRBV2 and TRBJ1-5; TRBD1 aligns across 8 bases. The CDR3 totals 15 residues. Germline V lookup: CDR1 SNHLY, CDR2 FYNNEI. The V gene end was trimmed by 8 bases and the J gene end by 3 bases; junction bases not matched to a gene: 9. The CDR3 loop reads CASHSGTGDNQPQHF. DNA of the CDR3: TGTGCCAGCCATTCCGGGACAGGCGACAATCAGCCCCAGCATTTT.

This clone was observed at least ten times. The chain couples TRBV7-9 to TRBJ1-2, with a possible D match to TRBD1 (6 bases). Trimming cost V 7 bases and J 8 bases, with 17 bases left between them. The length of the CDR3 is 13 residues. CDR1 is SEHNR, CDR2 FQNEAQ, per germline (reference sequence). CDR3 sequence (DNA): TGTGCCAGCACCAAAGACTACAGGGCGGGCTACACCTTC. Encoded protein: CASTKDYRAGYTF.

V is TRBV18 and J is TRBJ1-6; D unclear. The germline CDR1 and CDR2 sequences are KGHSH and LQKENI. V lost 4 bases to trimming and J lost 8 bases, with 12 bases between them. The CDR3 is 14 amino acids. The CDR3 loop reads CASSRGFGDSPLHF. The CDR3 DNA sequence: TGTGCCAGCTCACGAGGGTTCGGGGATTCACCCCTCCACTTT.

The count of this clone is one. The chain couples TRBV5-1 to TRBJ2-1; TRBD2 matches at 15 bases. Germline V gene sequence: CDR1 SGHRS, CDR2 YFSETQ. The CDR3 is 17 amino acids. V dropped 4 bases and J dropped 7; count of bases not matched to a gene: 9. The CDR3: CASSQTAGTSGRNEQFF. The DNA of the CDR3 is TGCGCCAGCAGCCAAACAGCCGGGACTAGCGGGAGGAATGAGCAGTTCTTC.